The clone carrying this T cell receptor beta chain was observed once. TCRdb's table, derived via immunoSEQ multiplex PCR, lists solely in-frame clones and lacks some. The sample records about 2.3 million clones, around 93% being singletons. The CDR3 runs 16 residues. Trimming removed 2 bases from V and 4 bases from J; junction bases left unmatched: 7. Germline V gene sequence: CDR1 MDHEN, CDR2 SYDVKM. The data are from a study of shared clonotypes between healthy human individuals. Each of the donors was a healthy adult who was HIV-negative and had not had a recent acute infection or vaccination. The specimen was naive CD4+ T cells from PBMCs. Subset here: CD45RA+ positively selected. This TCR derives from a man between 18 and 35 years old in good health. Some clones in this sample may be carry-over from other donors' samples. The rearrangement links TRBV28 to TRBJ2-1, with 8 positions matching TRBD2. The CDR3 loop reads CASSLPTSGLYNEQFF. The CDR3 nucleotides read TGTGCCAGCAGTTTACCCACTAGCGGCCTATACAATGAGCAGTTCTTC.